The entry that follows covers one TCR beta chain sequence. These data originate in a study of blood T cell repertoires in COVID-19. Overall study: In each case, the material was cDNA or gDNA derived from T cells, B-cell-depleted T cells, or PBMCs.

CDR1 SNHLY and CDR2 FYNNEI come from the germline V gene. V shed 5 bases, J shed 0 bases, and the junction held 6 bases outside the gene matches. The CDR3 contains 15 residues. Authors' data handling: Nucleated cell number was recorded as an estimate derived from reference gene primer amplification. Sequencing used immunoSEQ multiplex PCR; TCRdb keeps in-frame clones, though not all of them. V and J calls and clone size follow that table, whereas D and trimming were derived from the DNA. The repertoire holds 100,000 to 150,000 clones, with 84% as singletons. The sequence was obtained from a woman aged 30 to 39 who had recovered from COVID-19. The J gene is TRBJ1-1, the V gene TRBV2, with 7 bases identical to TRBD1. Sequenced: peripheral blood. The CDR3 sequence is CASSSSTGLNTEAFF. The CDR3 nucleotides read TGTGCCAGCAGTTCATCGACAGGGCTGAACACTGAAGCTTTCTTT.